The next 26 T cell receptor beta chains were all read from a single sample in a study of response to subunit inactivated influenza vaccine. In TCRdb, the RT-PCR reads were re-called with MiXCR into one record per CDR3 protein. The sample holds 400,000 to 550,000 distinct CDR3 sequences, roughly 23% seen once. The material was CD4+ T cells sorted from PBMCs, obtained 4 to 6 days after vaccination. Receptors originate from a man in his fifties who received an inactivated influenza vaccine.

In this sample, this clonotype turned up a few times. CDR3 nucleotides: TGTGCCAGCAGCCCTGATAGCGGGAGGGCCTATGAGCAGTTCTTC. Residues: CASSPDSGRAYEQFF. The chain has TRBV7-2 and TRBJ2-1, with 11 positions matching TRBD2. V was pared by 5 bases and J by 8 bases, with 8 bases of the junction left unmatched. The CDR3 runs 15 residues. Germline V CDR1 and CDR2: SGHTA, FQGNSA. Filled out from reference TRBV7-2 and TRBJ2-1, the complete variable domain reads GAGVSQSPSNKVTEKGKDVELRCDPISGHTALYWYRQSLGQGLEFLIYFQGNSAPDKSGLPSDRFSAERTGGSVSTLTIQRTQQEDSAVYLCASSPDSGRAYEQFFGPGTRLTVL.

In its sample, this clonotype was seen a few times. V usage is TRBV24-1 and J usage is TRBJ1-5, with TRBD1 matching 8 bases. The length of the CDR3 is 15 residues. The junction had 4 bases not matched to a gene; V was cut back by 4 bases and J by 3 bases. Germline V gene data show CDR1 as KGHDR and CDR2 as SFDVKD. In DNA, the CDR3 is TGTGCCACCAGTGAGTCAGGGGGCGACAATCAGCCCCAGCATTTT. This sequence encodes CATSESGGDNQPQHF.

This clonotype has a handful of counts. The chain carries TRBV28 and TRBJ2-7; perhaps TRBD1 as D (6 bases). Per the germline V gene, CDR1 is MDHEN and CDR2 is SYDVKM. The V and J ends lost 10 bases and 0 bases respectively, with 10 bases between them. The CDR3 extends over 12 amino acids. The DNA of the CDR3 is TGTGCCACTACAGGGAACTCCTACGAGCAGTACTTC. It translates to CATTGNSYEQYF.

This clonotype turned up a few times. This rearrangement joins TRBV4-2 to TRBJ1-1; D is unclear. V shed 2 bases and J shed 7 bases, with 14 bases lying between them. Germline CDR1 LGHNA, CDR2 YNFKEQ. There are 14 residues in the CDR3. The CDR3 loop is CASSQSRRSLEAFF. The CDR3 coding sequence is TGTGCCAGCAGCCAATCCCGCAGGAGCCTTGAAGCTTTCTTT.

The chain employs TRBV7-2 and TRBJ2-7; D is possibly TRBD1 (7 bases). Deletions cut 4 bases from V and 6 bases from J, with 13 bases between. CDR3 length: 13 residues. Germline V gene sequence: CDR1 SGHTA, CDR2 FQGNSA. In nucleotides, the CDR3 is TGTGCCAGCAGCTCGACAGGGCGGGGCGAGCAGTACTTC. It codes for CASSSTGRGEQYF.

This clonotype was seen more than once but under ten times. This chain's CDR3 is CSAKVNSESSYEQYF. In nucleotides, the CDR3 is TGCAGTGCTAAAGTTAACAGTGAGAGCTCCTACGAGCAGTACTTC. The chain employs TRBV20-1 and TRBJ2-7, with D unresolved. Germline V lookup: CDR1 DFQATT, CDR2 SNEGSKA (reference sequence). With 4 bases removed from V and 0 bases from J, the gap between germline ends came to 16 bases. The CDR3 sequence is 15 residues long.

The rearrangement uses TRBV29-1 and TRBJ2-5, with D perhaps matching TRBD1 (6 bases). The CDR3 is 13 residues long. Germline CDR1 and CDR2: SQVTM and ANQGSEA. The V end lost 4 bases, the J end lost 5 bases, and 14 bases lay between the germline ends. The CDR3 DNA reads as TGCAGCGTTGCTTTTGGGGGCCGGGAGACCCAGTACTTC. Protein: CSVAFGGRETQYF.

The V and J genes are TRBV6-2 or TRBV6-3 and TRBJ2-2, with TRBD2 matching over 7 bases. Germline V gene data show CDR1 as MNHEY and CDR2 as SVGEGT. V gave up 5 bases and J gave up 0 bases; unmatched junction bases: 6. The CDR3 loop spans 16 amino acids. CDR3 residues: CASSRTGLANTGELFF. CDR3 bases: TGTGCCAGCAGTCGAACAGGACTAGCGAACACCGGGGAGCTGTTTTTT.

CDR3 in amino acids: CSASDRTFYGYTF. The CDR3 DNA reads as TGCAGTGCTAGTGACAGAACTTTCTATGGCTACACCTTC. J is TRBJ1-2 and V is TRBV20-1; D is possibly TRBD1 (5 bases). Germline lookup yields CDR1 DFQATT and CDR2 SNEGSKA (reference sequence). There are 13 residues in the CDR3. V lost 3 bases and J 4 bases, leaving 12 bases between the germline ends.

The sample holds many counts of this clonotype. This chain connects TRBV7-2 to TRBJ2-3; TRBD2 might be the D (7 bases). The CDR3 runs 16 residues. V was trimmed by 3 bases and J by 6 bases, leaving 19 bases between them. From germline, CDR1 is SGHTA and CDR2 FQGNSA. CDR3 region: CASSLLTGRGSDTQYF. In DNA form, the CDR3 reads TGTGCCAGCAGCTTGCTGACGGGGAGGGGGTCGGATACGCAGTATTTT.

The CDR3 reads CATRTQGRLNQETQYF. The CDR3 DNA is TGTGCCACGCGGACCCAGGGGCGTTTAAACCAAGAGACCCAGTACTTC. The chain uses TRBV10-3 and TRBJ2-5, with a tentative D call TRBD1 (6 bases). Between the trimmed V and J ends, which lost 10 bases and 0 bases, there was a span of 21 bases. The CDR3 consists of 16 residues. Looked up from germline, CDR1 is ENHRY and CDR2 is SYGVKD.

This rearrangement joins TRBV7-2 to TRBJ2-3; the D call may be TRBD1 or TRBD2 (6 bases each). Between the trimmed V and J ends, which lost 5 bases and 0 bases, there was a span of 18 bases. CDR1 SGHTA and CDR2 FQGNSA come from the germline V gene. The CDR3 covers 17 residues. This CDR3 reads CASSGGRVTLSTDTQYF. The CDR3 nucleotides read TGTGCCAGCAGCGGGGGGCGGGTGACCCTAAGCACAGATACGCAGTATTTT.

The rearrangement uses TRBV7-9 and TRBJ1-4; TRBD1 aligns across 7 bases. CDR3 size: 15 residues. Germline V CDR1 and CDR2: SEHNR, FQNEAQ (reference sequence). Trimming cost V 4 bases and J 4 bases; bases outside gene matches: 6. CDR3 amino acids: CASSSGGQFNEKLFF. The CDR3 DNA follows: TGTGCCAGCAGCTCGGGGGGACAGTTTAATGAAAAACTGTTTTTT.

This chain connects TRBV3-1 to TRBJ1-1; D not resolved. The germline V gene encodes CDR1 LGHDT and CDR2 YNNKEL (reference sequence). The CDR3 covers 12 residues. V shed 4 bases and J shed 5 bases, with 8 bases lying between them. The CDR3 coding sequence is TGTGCCAGCAGCCTTTACGGGACTGAAGCTTTCTTT. Its translation is CASSLYGTEAFF.

This chain joins TRBV20-1 and TRBJ1-5, with 10 bases matching TRBD1. The CDR3 has 14 amino acids. CDR1 and CDR2 from the germline V gene are DFQATT and SNEGSKA (reference sequence). V was clipped by 6 bases and J by 5 bases; unmatched bases: 7. The CDR3 region has the DNA TGCAGTGCAGCGACAGGGGGCAGGGATCAGCCCCAGCATTTT. Translation: CSAATGGRDQPQHF.

This clonotype was recorded a few times. The chain has TRBV9 and TRBJ2-2; D gene ambiguous. The CDR3 is 13 residues long. Germline CDR1 is SGDLS and CDR2 is YYNGEE. The V gene lost 2 bases and the J gene lost 5 bases, with 7 bases spanning the gap. The CDR3 nucleotides read TGTGCCAGCAGCGTGTCCACGACCGGGGAGCTGTTTTTT. This sequence encodes CASSVSTTGELFF.

This clonotype was seen a handful of times. The V gene is TRBV5-1, the J gene TRBJ2-1, with a weak D call TRBD2 (5 bases). V lost 0 bases, J lost 9 bases, and 22 bases lay in between. CDR3 length equals 17 residues. Germline loops: CDR1 SGHRS, CDR2 YFSETQ. CDR3 region: CASSLGSGRMIGGEQFF. The CDR3 bases are TGCGCCAGCAGCTTGGGGTCGGGAAGAATGATAGGCGGTGAGCAGTTCTTC. Full variable domain (rest looked up from reference TRBV5-1 and TRBJ2-1): KAGVTQTPRYLIKTRGQQVTLSCSPISGHRSVSWYQQTPGQGLQFLFEYFSETQRNKGNFPGRFSGRQFSNSRSEMNVSTLELGDSALYLCASSLGSGRMIGGEQFFGPGTRLTVL.

There are many counts of this clonotype. The chain links TRBV24-1 to TRBJ1-2; D is undetermined. Germline CDR1 is KGHDR and CDR2 is SFDVKD. The CDR3 is 12 residues long. V lost 3 bases to trimming and J lost 8 bases, with 9 bases between them. CDR3 region: CATSDPLRGYTF. The CDR3 DNA reads as TGTGCCACCAGTGATCCCCTGCGGGGCTACACCTTC.

This clonotype was observed a few times. The CDR3 is CASSLLQHRGYTF. CDR3 DNA: TGTGCCAGCAGTTTATTACAGCATCGGGGCTACACCTTC. The V gene is TRBV12-3 or TRBV12-4, the J gene TRBJ1-2; D unclear. The CDR3 is 13 residues long. The ends were cut back, 2 bases at V and 8 bases at J, with 12 bases in the middle.

V is TRBV29-1 and J is TRBJ1-5; D call uncertain. Germline V CDR1 and CDR2: SQVTM, ANQGSEA. There are 13 residues in the CDR3. Trimming removed 6 bases at V and 3 bases at J, with 12 bases between. Here the CDR3 DNA reads TGCAGCGTGTCCGGTGGCAACAATCAGCCCCAGCATTTT. Its translation is CSVSGGNNQPQHF.

The chain uses TRBV7-9 and TRBJ2-3; D gene ambiguous. This CDR3 is built from 15 residues. With 5 bases removed from V and 3 bases from J, the gap between germline ends came to 15 bases. Germline CDR1 and CDR2: SEHNR and FQNEAQ (reference sequence). This CDR3 is CASSMTQLGTDTQYF. The DNA for the CDR3 is TGTGCCAGCAGCATGACTCAACTCGGGACAGATACGCAGTATTTT. Drawing the rest from reference TRBV7-9 and TRBJ2-3, the complete variable domain is DTGVSQNPRHKITKRGQNVTFRCDPISEHNRLYWYRQTLGQGPEFLTYFQNEAQLEKSRLLSDRFSAERPKGSFSTLEIQRTEQGDSAMYLCASSMTQLGTDTQYFGPGTRLTVL.

The chain carries TRBV9 and TRBJ2-5, with a possible D match to TRBD2 (5 bases). This CDR3 is built from 14 residues. Germline CDR1 and CDR2: SGDLS and YYNGEE. Trimming left V 3 bases short and J 4 bases short, with 13 bases between. The CDR3 sequence is CASSATSEGETQYF. CDR3 sequence (DNA): TGTGCCAGCAGCGCAACATCTGAGGGAGAGACCCAGTACTTC.

In its sample, this clonotype was seen many times. The chain is built from TRBV27 and TRBJ1-1; TRBD1 matches at 7 bases. The CDR3 is 14 residues long. V lost 7 bases and J lost 1; bases outside the gene matches: 6. The germline V gene encodes CDR1 MNHEY and CDR2 SMNVEV (reference sequence). CDR3 sequence (DNA): TGTGCCAGCAATCGACAGGGACCGAACACTGAAGCTTTCTTT. Protein product: CASNRQGPNTEAFF.

The rearrangement uses TRBV27 and TRBJ2-3, with D possibly being TRBD1 (5 bases). There are 16 residues in the CDR3. Germline V CDR1 and CDR2: MNHEY, SMNVEV (reference sequence). Trimming left V 3 bases short and J 3 bases short, with 16 bases between. Written as DNA, the CDR3 is TGTGCCAGCAGTTTGTCACCGTGGGGCCAAACAGATACGCAGTATTTT. This sequence encodes CASSLSPWGQTDTQYF.

This clonotype was counted a few times. This rearrangement joins TRBV4-3 to TRBJ2-3, with TRBD1 matching 7 bases. In germline, CDR1 is LGHNA, CDR2 YSLEER. V lost 0 bases to trimming and J lost 0 bases; unmatched junction nucleotides: 3. The CDR3 sequence is 16 residues long. CDR3 protein: CASSQEQGLSTDTQYF. CDR3 coding DNA: TGCGCCAGCAGCCAAGAACAGGGGTTAAGCACAGATACGCAGTATTTT.

This clonotype was seen only once. In DNA form, the CDR3 reads TGTGCCAGCAGTTTATTATCTGCGTCGGATACGCAGTATTTT. Amino acid sequence: CASSLLSASDTQYF. The rearrangement links TRBV28 to TRBJ2-3; D is ambiguous. Germline CDR1 MDHEN, CDR2 SYDVKM. The CDR3 covers 14 residues. V lost 1 base to trimming and J lost 6 bases, with 11 bases between them.